This T cell receptor beta chain originates from a study of T cell changes during pregnancy in multiple sclerosis. Clones were sequenced by immunoSEQ multiplex PCR, and TCRdb holds only the in-frame ones, with some missing. The sample has about 31,000 clones; 70% to 90% are singletons. The clonotype was recovered from a female donor with multiple sclerosis, enrolled in a pregnancy study. The sequenced sample was CD8+ T cells from peripheral blood mononuclear cells, obtained in the second trimester of pregnancy.

CDR3 in DNA: TGTGCCAGCAGTTTAGGGACAGGGGCCCACGAGCAGTACTTC. This gives the protein CASSLGTGAHEQYF. The genes are TRBV27 and TRBJ2-5; 10 bases agree with TRBD1. The end of the DNA fits TRBJ2-7 better, so the J call may be wrong. This CDR3 region has 14 residues. Germline V gene data show CDR1 as MNHEY and CDR2 as SMNVEV (reference sequence).